Listed below are T cell receptor beta chains from one sample, sequenced in a study of OX40 agonist ivuxolimab in advanced cancers. Only in-frame clones appear in the TCRdb table, and some are missing; sequencing was by immunoSEQ multiplex PCR. The sample has some 55,000 clones; 60% to 80% are singletons. Material: CD4+ or CD8+ T cells sorted from blood, obtained in a trial of the OX40 agonist ivuxolimab. The source of these receptors is an adult with an advanced solid tumor such as melanoma, head and neck, liver or kidney cancer. The CDR3 runs from the conserved cysteine through the conserved F or W. Each record gives: J gene, D gene, V gene, clone size, CDR3 protein, CDR3 DNA. The D gene is left open where the match is weak. Clone size is shown for a subset of rows, as once, few, many or a class of expanded clone.

>TRBJ1-5|-|TRBV19|-
CASSVTGWRQPQHF
TGTGCCAGTAGTGTAACAGGGTGGCGCCAGCCCCAGCATTTT
>TRBJ1-1|-|TRBV5-1|-
CASSLWATNTEAFF
TGCGCCAGCAGCTTGTGGGCAACGAACACTGAAGCTTTCTTT
>TRBJ2-5|-|TRBV7-2|-
CASSSQGQETQYF
TGTGCCAGCAGTTCCCAGGGCCAAGAGACCCAGTACTTC
>TRBJ1-6|TRBD1|TRBV7-8|-
CASSPRTGPMGSPLHF
TGTGCCAGCAGCCCCCGGACAGGACCGATGGGTTCACCCCTCCACTTT
>TRBJ1-2|-|TRBV6-4|-
CASSAAVGYGYTF
TGTGCCAGCAGTGCCGCAGTGGGATATGGCTACACCTTC
>TRBJ1-4|-|TRBV7-9|-
CASSFGDSTNEKLFF
TGTGCCAGCAGTTTCGGGGATTCAACTAATGAAAAACTGTTTTTT
>TRBJ1-1|-|TRBV2|-
CASSGIAMAAFF
TGTGCCAGCAGTGGAATTGCCATGGCGGCTTTCTTT
>TRBJ1-3|-|TRBV7-8|-
CASSSVGGSFSGNTIYF
TGTGCCAGCAGCTCGGTTGGGGGCTCTTTCTCTGGAAACACCATATATTTT
>TRBJ1-6|-|TRBV7-2|few
CASSLGQMYNSPLHF
TGTGCCAGCAGCTTAGGGCAGATGTATAATTCACCCCTCCACTTT
>TRBJ1-4|TRBD1|TRBV7-8|-
CASSTSTGGHEKLFF
TGTGCCAGCAGCACATCGACAGGGGGGCACGAAAAACTGTTTTTT
>TRBJ1-5|-|TRBV6-1|few
CASNPVQGGGQPQHF
TGTGCCAGCAACCCGGTACAGGGCGGGGGTCAGCCCCAGCATTTT
>TRBJ2-2|TRBD2|TRBV11-3|-
CASRGGLAGGNGELFF
TGTGCCAGCAGGGGTGGACTAGCGGGAGGCAACGGGGAGCTGTTTTTT
>TRBJ2-7|TRBD2|TRBV5-4|-
CASSPSGRAVGEQYF
TGTGCCAGCAGCCCTAGCGGGAGGGCCGTAGGGGAGCAGTACTTC
>TRBJ2-3|TRBD2|TRBV10-1|once
CASSDFGLAGDSHMDTQYF
TGCGCCAGCAGTGACTTCGGACTAGCGGGAGATTCCCACATGGATACGCAGTATTTT
>TRBJ1-1|-|TRBV11-3|-
CASSLDRGRGFTVGVKAFF
TGTGCCAGCAGCTTAGATAGGGGCAGAGGGTTCACCGTTGGGGTGAAGGCTTTCTTT
>TRBJ2-2|-|TRBV2|-
CASSVEAGELFF
TGTGCCAGCAGTGTCGAAGCCGGGGAGCTGTTTTTT
>TRBJ1-1|TRBD1|TRBV6-5|-
CASSYFDLVEGAEAFF
TGTGCCAGCAGTTACTTCGACTTGGTGGAGGGGGCGGAGGCTTTCTTT
>TRBJ2-3|-|TRBV19|-
CASSMGTSTDTQYF
TGTGCCAGTAGTATGGGGACTAGCACAGATACGCAGTATTTT
>TRBJ1-5|TRBD1|TRBV7-9|-
CASSMGQGNGGNQPQHF
TGTGCCAGCAGCATGGGACAGGGAAACGGGGGGAATCAGCCCCAGCATTTT
>TRBJ1-1|-|TRBV18|-
CASSSSLGNTEAFF
TGTGCCAGCTCATCGTCCTTAGGCAACACTGAAGCTTTCTTT
>TRBJ2-1|-|TRBV7-9|-
CASSLGSVGEQFF
TGTGCCAGCAGCTTAGGATCCGTAGGTGAGCAGTTCTTC
>TRBJ2-2|-|TRBV28|-
CASTSPPSPYTGELFF
TGTGCCAGCACCTCCCCCCCTAGCCCGTACACCGGGGAGCTGTTTTTT
>TRBJ2-3|TRBD1|TRBV19|-
CASRDRGFSTDTQYF
TGTGCCAGTAGGGACAGGGGATTTAGCACAGATACGCAGTATTTT
>TRBJ2-1|TRBD2|TRBV7-8|once
CASSLAGVTNEQFF
TGTGCCAGCAGCCTAGCGGGGGTAACGAATGAGCAGTTCTTC
>TRBJ2-7|-|TRBV5-4|-
CASSFTGNYEQYF
TGTGCCAGCAGCTTCACTGGAAACTACGAGCAGTACTTC
>TRBJ1-2|-|TRBV27|-
CASRREDYGYTF
TGTGCCAGCAGGCGAGAGGACTATGGCTACACCTTC
>TRBJ2-5|-|TRBV9|-
CASSVVVGYQETQYF
TGTGCCAGCAGCGTAGTCGTAGGGTACCAAGAGACCCAGTACTTC
>TRBJ1-4|-|TRBV2|-
CASMRISEKLFF
TGTGCCAGCATGAGGATTTCTGAAAAACTGTTTTTT
>TRBJ2-3|-|TRBV29-1|-
CSAGSVAGPKDTQYF
TGCAGCGCTGGGTCAGTGGCAGGGCCGAAAGATACGCAGTATTTT
>TRBJ1-1|-|TRBV11-2|many
CASSLDLGGNTEAFF
TGTGCCAGCAGCTTAGATCTGGGGGGGAACACTGAAGCTTTCTTT
>TRBJ1-4|TRBD1|TRBV25-1|once
CASKLSGTGLEKLFF
TGTGCCAGCAAACTATCCGGGACAGGGTTGGAAAAACTGTTTTTT
>TRBJ1-1|-|TRBV6-5|-
CASSRSYTNTEAFF
TGTGCCAGCAGCCGCAGTTACACGAACACTGAAGCTTTCTTT